Listed below are T cell receptor beta chains from one sample, sequenced in a study of blood T cell repertoires in COVID-19. Libraries were prepared by immunoSEQ multiplex PCR; TCRdb keeps only in-frame clonotypes and omits some of them. The sample yields 150,000 to 200,000 clones, around 80% seen once. The sample taken for sequencing was peripheral blood. These receptors were taken from a man younger than 40 with active or convalescent COVID-19. The CDR3 runs from the conserved cysteine through the conserved F or W. Each record gives: D gene, V gene, J gene, clone size, CDR3 DNA, CDR3 protein. The D gene is left open where the match is weak. Size tells how often a clone was seen (once, few, many) or the class of an expanded clone, and some rows leave it out.

.,TRBV4-1,TRBJ2-7,.,TGCGCCAGCAGCCTGGGACTTCTTAACGAGCAGTACTTC,CASSLGLLNEQYF
.,TRBV30,TRBJ1-3,few,TGTGCCTGGAGTGTGTCTGATGTCAGGCCCTCTGGAAACACCATATATTTT,CAWSVSDVRPSGNTIYF
TRBD1,TRBV13,TRBJ1-2,.,TGTGCCAGCAGCTTAGAATACGGGACAGATAAGGGCTACACCTTC,CASSLEYGTDKGYTF
.,TRBV9,TRBJ2-3,.,TGTGCCAGCAGCGTACAGGGTGGAGATACGCAGTATTTT,CASSVQGGDTQYF
.,TRBV4-3,TRBJ1-2,.,TGCGCCAGCAGCCAAACATACGACAGGTCCTATGGCTACACCTTC,CASSQTYDRSYGYTF
.,TRBV3-1/TRBV3-2,TRBJ1-1,.,TGTGCCAGCAGCCCTGCCGACTCGGACATGAACACTGAAGCTTTCTTT,CASSPADSDMNTEAFF
.,TRBV12-3/TRBV12-4,TRBJ1-3,.,TGTGCCAGCAGTGCCACGCCGGACACCATATATTTT,CASSATPDTIYF
.,TRBV7-8,TRBJ1-1,few,TGTGCCAGCAGCTTCCTCTCTACCCTGGTTGGCCTAGTCCCAGACACTGAAGCTTTCTTT,CASSFLSTLVGLVPDTEAFF
TRBD2,TRBV24-1,TRBJ2-1,.,TGTGCCACCAGGGGACTAGCGGAGTACAATGAGCAGTTCTTC,CATRGLAEYNEQFF
TRBD1,TRBV4-3,TRBJ1-2,.,TGCGCCAGCAGCCAAGATGGGGGACAGGGAAGGGACTATGGCTACACCTTC,CASSQDGGQGRDYGYTF
.,TRBV4-1,TRBJ1-2,.,TGCGCCAGCGGGGGGATCAACTATGGCTACACCTTC,CASGGINYGYTF
.,TRBV21-1,TRBJ2-3,.,TGTGCCAGCAGCACCAAAGATACGCAGTATTTT,CASSTKDTQYF
TRBD2,TRBV19,TRBJ2-7,.,TGTGCCAGTAGTAGCGGGAGCCCCACCTACGAGCAGTACTTC,CASSSGSPTYEQYF
.,TRBV5-1,TRBJ1-1,once,TGCGCCAGCAGCTTGGCTACAGGAAACACTGAAGCTTTCTTT,CASSLATGNTEAFF
TRBD1,TRBV5-1,TRBJ2-5,.,TGCGCCAGCAGCTTGGCTAGGGGGCTAGAGACCCAGTACTTC,CASSLARGLETQYF
TRBD2,TRBV9,TRBJ2-1,.,TGTGCCAGCAGCGTAGGACTAGCCTCCTACAATGAGCAGTTCTTC,CASSVGLASYNEQFF
.,TRBV29-1,TRBJ1-1,.,TGCAGCGCGTACCCCGGGGTGAACACTGAAGCTTTCTTT,CSAYPGVNTEAFF
.,TRBV19,TRBJ2-6,.,TGTGCCAGTAGTACTTCCTCTGGGGCCAACGTCCTGACTTTC,CASSTSSGANVLTF
.,TRBV5-8,TRBJ2-5,.,TGTGCCAGCAGCTTCGACAGAATGACCCAGTACTTC,CASSFDRMTQYF
.,TRBV9,TRBJ2-2,once,TGTGCCAGCAGCGTAACAATCGGGACATCGAACACCGGGGAGCTGTTTTTT,CASSVTIGTSNTGELFF
.,TRBV19,TRBJ1-1,few,TGTGCCAGTAGTATCGTCACTGAAGCTTTCTTT,CASSIVTEAFF
TRBD1,TRBV6-5,TRBJ1-6,.,TGTGCCAGCAGGGACAGGGGTAGTTCACCCCTCCACTTT,CASRDRGSSPLHF
.,TRBV6-2/TRBV6-3,TRBJ2-1,.,TGTGCCAGCAGTTACGGCAACAATGAGCAGTTCTTC,CASSYGNNEQFF
.,TRBV24-1,TRBJ2-3,once,TGTGCCACCAGTGACTCCCGCGGGACTCAAGGCCCAGATACGCAGTATTTT,CATSDSRGTQGPDTQYF
.,TRBV19,TRBJ1-1,.,TGTGCCAGTAGTTCGCTGACAGGTTCAGCGACTGAAGCTTTCTTT,CASSSLTGSATEAFF
.,TRBV7-9,TRBJ1-1,.,TGTGCCAGCAGCTTACGGGGGGCAATCGACACTGAAGCTTTCTTT,CASSLRGAIDTEAFF
.,TRBV4-1,TRBJ2-6,.,TGCGCCAGCAGCCAAGATGAGACAGGATACTCTGGGGCCAACGTCCTGACTTTC,CASSQDETGYSGANVLTF